These 5 T cell receptor beta chains share one sample of origin, sequenced in a study of human T cells and chemical hapten exposure. Time point denoted: pre-sensitization, week 0. Noted treatment: therapeutic diphenylcyclopropenone sensitization with weekly scalp DPC. TCRdb re-called the RACE reads with MiXCR, one entry per CDR3 protein. The sample has over 300,000 distinct CDR3 sequences, approximately 5.1% seen once. The material sequenced was whole blood, taken in connection with sensitization to the hapten diphenylcyclopropenone (DPC). The receptors were sampled from a woman aged 50 to 60 with alopecia areata. Some clones in this sample may be carry-over from other donors' samples.

CDR3 protein: CASSQGLAGPRFF. CDR3 in DNA: TGTGCCAGCAGCCAGGGACTAGCGGGCCCAAGGTTCTTC. The rearrangement uses TRBV11-2 and TRBJ2-1; 12 nucleotides line up with TRBD2. V shed 5 bases, J shed 15 bases, and the junction held 8 bases outside the gene matches. Germline loops: CDR1 SGHAT, CDR2 FQNNGV. This CDR3 comprises 13 residues.

V usage is TRBV20-1 and J usage is TRBJ1-5, with a possible D match to TRBD1 (5 bases). CDR1 DFQATT and CDR2 SNEGSKA come from the germline V gene (reference sequence). CDR3 length: 13 amino acids. V shed 4 bases and J shed 6 bases, with 13 bases lying between them. The CDR3, as DNA: TGCAGTGCTATCGCGGACACCAGTCAGCCCCAGCATTTT. Translated, it gives CSAIADTSQPQHF.

The chain couples TRBV7-9 to TRBJ2-1, with 11 bases lining up with TRBD2. From germline, CDR1 is SEHNR and CDR2 FQNEAQ (reference sequence). The CDR3 covers 16 residues. V shed 5 bases, J shed 10 bases, and the junction held 13 bases outside the gene matches. Here the CDR3 DNA reads TGTGCCAGCAGCGCTCCTAGCGGGGGGCGACTGATGGAGCAGTTCTTC. This gives the protein CASSAPSGGRLMEQFF.

This clonotype was detected ten times or more. The CDR3 DNA follows: TGCGCCAGCAGCCAAGATTTGTTGTTTGGTAATTCACCCCTCCACTTT. It yields the protein CASSQDLLFGNSPLHF. The chain couples TRBV4-1 to TRBJ1-6; D unclear. CDR3 length equals 16 residues. V was shortened by 0 bases and J by 6 bases, with 12 bases between the two germline ends. CDR1 and CDR2 from the germline V gene are MGHRA and YSYEKL.

This chain links TRBV7-9 with TRBJ2-7; no clear D. The length of the CDR3 is 14 residues. The germline V and J ends were trimmed by 1 base and 2 bases, with 9 bases remaining between them. CDR1 and CDR2 (germline): SEHNR, FQNEAQ (reference sequence). In DNA form, the CDR3 reads TGTGCCAGCAGCTTAGAGGCACCAACCTACGAGCAGTACTTC. This gives the protein CASSLEAPTYEQYF.